These T cell receptor beta chains were read from a single sample in a study of T cells in Graves' hyperthyroidism and ophthalmopathy. Each CDR3 protein is one row after TCRdb ran MiXCR on the multiplex PCR reads. The data contain some 370,000 distinct CDR3 sequences, around an eighth of them seen just once; the ten biggest clones take up 28%. The sample consisted of blood. The receptors were gathered from a middle-aged man with Graves' ophthalmopathy. The CDR3 runs from the conserved cysteine through the conserved F or W. Each record gives: V gene, J gene, clone size, D gene, CDR3 protein, CDR3 DNA. A D gene is named only where the DNA matches it firmly. Size values are once, few and many counts, or a class for expanded clones, and some rows have none.

>TRBV7-3|TRBJ2-1|many|TRBD1
CASSLSPGQLNEQFF
TGTGCCAGCAGCCTTAGTCCGGGACAGCTCAATGAGCAGTTCTTC
>TRBV20-1|TRBJ2-1|few|TRBD2
CSASPSGRSLNEQFF
TGCAGTGCTAGTCCGAGCGGGAGGTCGTTGAATGAGCAGTTCTTC
>TRBV15|TRBJ1-1|few|-
CATSIAQNTEAFF
TGTGCCACCAGCATTGCCCAGAACACTGAAGCTTTCTTT
>TRBV19|TRBJ1-2|-|TRBD1
CASSADRGGGYTF
TGTGCCAGTAGTGCGGACAGGGGCGGCGGCTACACCTTC
>TRBV12-3/TRBV12-4|TRBJ2-7|many|TRBD2
CASSSGLAYEQYF
TGTGCCAGCAGTTCGGGACTAGCTTACGAGCAGTACTTC
>TRBV18|TRBJ2-1|many|TRBD2
CASSPTGTSGYNEQFF
TGTGCCAGCTCACCAACCGGGACTAGCGGATACAATGAGCAGTTCTTC
>TRBV18|TRBJ1-2|many|-
CASSPGGTNYGYTF
TGTGCCAGCTCACCTGGGGGCACTAACTATGGCTACACCTTC
>TRBV29-1|TRBJ2-1|-|TRBD1
CSAGGDRGSDEQFF
TGCAGCGCTGGGGGGGACAGGGGATCGGATGAGCAGTTCTTC
>TRBV7-9|TRBJ2-1|few|-
CASSRPDGYNEQFF
TGTGCCAGCAGCCGTCCTGACGGCTACAATGAGCAGTTCTTC
>TRBV19|TRBJ2-2|-|TRBD1
CASRRTGGATGELFF
TGTGCCAGTCGCCGGACAGGGGGCGCCACCGGGGAGCTGTTTTTT
>TRBV7-2|TRBJ2-4|many|TRBD2
CASSLSGTSGNRNIQYF
TGTGCCAGCAGCTTAAGCGGGACTAGCGGGAATAGAAACATTCAGTACTTC
>TRBV14|TRBJ2-7|few|-
CASSQDRRLASSYEQYF
TGTGCCAGCAGCCAAGACAGGCGCCTAGCGAGCTCCTACGAGCAGTACTTC
>TRBV20-1|TRBJ1-1|many|-
CSARGWGASEAFF
TGCAGTGCTAGGGGGTGGGGGGCGTCTGAAGCTTTCTTT
>TRBV14|TRBJ1-6|-|-
CASRLTSSSPLHF
TGTGCCAGCAGGCTAACCTCCAGTTCACCCCTCCACTTT
>TRBV6-1|TRBJ2-1|many|-
CASRIPTGSSYNEQFF
TGTGCCAGCAGAATACCAACAGGGAGCTCCTACAATGAGCAGTTCTTC
>TRBV7-9|TRBJ2-7|many|-
CASSGLQYEQYF
TGTGCCAGCAGCGGCCTGCAATACGAGCAGTACTTC
>TRBV5-1|TRBJ2-1|many|TRBD2
CASQIRSGSRYEQFF
TGCGCCAGCCAGATCCGAAGCGGGAGTAGGTATGAGCAGTTCTTC
>TRBV12-3/TRBV12-4|TRBJ1-4|-|-
CASNRLGEKLFF
TGTGCCAGCAACCGACTAGGGGAAAAACTGTTTTTT
>TRBV28|TRBJ1-3|many|-
CASSEITRNTIYF
TGTGCCAGCAGTGAGATTACCCGAAACACCATATATTTT
>TRBV11-2|TRBJ2-7|many|-
CASSLSDGRPYEQYF
TGTGCCAGCAGCTTGTCAGACGGGAGACCCTACGAGCAGTACTTC